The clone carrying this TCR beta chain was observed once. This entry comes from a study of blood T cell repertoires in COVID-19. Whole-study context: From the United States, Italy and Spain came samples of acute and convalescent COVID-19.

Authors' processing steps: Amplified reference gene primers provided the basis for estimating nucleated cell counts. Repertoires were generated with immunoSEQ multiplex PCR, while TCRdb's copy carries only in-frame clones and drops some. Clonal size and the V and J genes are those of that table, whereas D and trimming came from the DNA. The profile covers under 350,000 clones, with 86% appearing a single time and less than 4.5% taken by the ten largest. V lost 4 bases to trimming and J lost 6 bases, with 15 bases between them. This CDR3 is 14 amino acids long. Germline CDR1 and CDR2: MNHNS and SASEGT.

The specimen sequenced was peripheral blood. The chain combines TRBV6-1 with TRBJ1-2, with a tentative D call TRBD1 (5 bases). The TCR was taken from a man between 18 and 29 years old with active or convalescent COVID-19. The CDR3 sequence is CASSAFMTANGYTF. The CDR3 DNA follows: TGTGCCAGCAGTGCGTTCATGACAGCCAATGGCTACACCTTC.